The next 24 T cell receptor beta chains were all read from a single sample in a study of CD8+CD57+ T cells in acquired aplastic anemia. The sequenced patients had an expansion of CD8+CD57+ cells seen by flow cytometry. The study profiled TCR beta VDJ and CDR3 using genomic DNA as template. A single record per CDR3 protein comes from TCRdb applying MiXCR to the reads. The table records about 220,000 distinct CDR3 sequences, around half of them present only once. Sequencing input: sorted CD4+, CD8+, or CD8+CD57+ T cells (not recorded which) from PBMCs. The origin of the receptors is a human donor with aplastic anemia.

The chain carries TRBV2 and TRBJ2-7; 7 bases agree with TRBD1. Germline lookup yields CDR1 SNHLY and CDR2 FYNNEI. The CDR3 covers 14 residues. The V gene end was trimmed by 5 bases and the J gene end by 4 bases; junction bases not matched to a gene: 8. CDR3 region: CASSSTGTAYEQYF. As DNA, the CDR3 is TGTGCCAGCAGTTCAACCGGGACAGCTTACGAGCAGTACTTC.

The rearrangement links TRBV7-6 to TRBJ1-6; D may be TRBD1 (6 bases). The V gene lost 3 bases and the J gene lost 14 bases, with 23 bases spanning the gap. Germline loops: CDR1 SGHVS, CDR2 FNYEAQ. The CDR3 has 16 amino acids. The chain's CDR3 is CASSLGETGFYGTLHF. In DNA form, the CDR3 reads TGTGCCAGCAGCTTGGGGGAAACAGGGTTCTATGGGACCCTCCACTTT. Full variable domain (rest looked up from reference TRBV7-6 and TRBJ1-6): GAGVSQSPRYKVTKRGQDVALRCDPISGHVSLYWYRQALGQGPEFLTYFNYEAQQDKSGLPNDRFSAERPEGSISTLTIQRTEQRDSAMYRCASSLGETGFYGTLHFGNGTRLTVT.

This clonotype was detected a few times. A junction boundary mismatches the germline segment, possibly from a read error. The chain links TRBV7-9 to TRBJ2-7; 8 nucleotides line up with TRBD2. This CDR3 has 16 amino acids. In germline, CDR1 is SEHNR, CDR2 FQNEAQ (reference sequence). CDR3 in amino acids: CATSRESEREKGEQYF. CDR3 coding DNA: TGTGCCACCAGCAGAGAGAGTGAGCGGGAGAAGGGCGAGCAGTACTTC.

V and J are TRBV9 and TRBJ2-1, with 8 bases matching TRBD2. Germline assignment: CDR1 SGDLS and CDR2 YYNGEE. V was pared by 0 bases and J by 13 bases, with 15 bases of the junction left unmatched. The CDR3 loop spans 16 amino acids. CDR3 bases: TGTGCCAGCAGCGTAGCGGGGGGGGGAGGAGACTACGAACAGTTCTTC. It codes for CASSVAGGGGDYEQFF.

In its sample, this clonotype was seen many times. CDR3 protein: CASSLGQGVNQPQHF. DNA of the CDR3: TGTGCCAGCAGCCTAGGACAGGGGGTAAATCAGCCCCAGCATTTT. J is TRBJ1-5 and V is TRBV5-6; 10 bases fit TRBD1. Germline V lookup: CDR1 SGHDT, CDR2 YYEEEE. Germline trimming cut 4 bases from V and 4 bases from J; bases unmatched to any gene: 5. This CDR3 has 15 residues.

V and J are TRBV29-1 and TRBJ2-3; TRBD1 matches 9 bases. V lost 0 bases and J lost 3; bases outside the gene matches: 4. Germline assignment: CDR1 SQVTM and CDR2 ANQGSEA. The CDR3 is 15 residues long. The CDR3: CSVEDYGQGTDTQYF. In DNA, the CDR3 is TGCAGCGTTGAAGACTACGGACAGGGGACAGATACGCAGTATTTT.

Notes on this clonotype: No conserved phenylalanine or tryptophan ends this CDR3, so it is likely a read error. Because the CDR3's place on the DNA is in doubt, the DNA is left out and the CDR3 is given as listed by TCRdb. This chain uses TRBV7-8 with TRBJ2-7; TRBD1 is taken as the D call from the table, unchecked against the DNA. Germline CDR1 SGHVS, CDR2 FQNEAQ. The length of the CDR3 is 9 amino acids, counting both ends. The CDR3 loop is CASSLDGHR.

On this clonotype itself: A much larger clonotype is one base distant, so this may be a read error. Because it lacks the conserved phenylalanine or tryptophan at the end, this CDR3 is likely a read error. This rearrangement joins TRBV10-3 to TRBJ2-2; no reliable D call. Germline loops: CDR1 ENHRY, CDR2 SYGVKD. The V and J ends lost 6 bases and 6 bases respectively, with 23 bases between them. CDR3 length: 17 amino acids. The CDR3 bases are TGTGCCATCAGGACCCCCGAAAGGGCCGGTGGCCCCGGGGAGCTGTTTTCT. Residues: CAIRTPERAGGPGELFS.

This chain uses TRBV9 with TRBJ1-5; tentatively, D is TRBD1 (6 bases). Germline-derived CDR1 and CDR2 are SGDLS and YYNGEE. This CDR3 spans 13 amino acids. Between the trimmed V and J ends, which lost 4 bases and 7 bases, there was a span of 12 bases. CDR3 nucleotides: TGTGCCAGCAGCACGGGGGCGCGACAGCCCCAGCATTTT. This codes for CASSTGARQPQHF.

This rearrangement joins TRBV20-1 to TRBJ1-2, with D tentatively TRBD1 (5 bases). This CDR3 contains 12 residues. The V end lost 4 bases, the J end lost 7 bases, and 13 bases lay between the germline ends. Looked up from germline, CDR1 is DFQATT and CDR2 is SNEGSKA (reference sequence). For the CDR3, the DNA is TGCAGTGCTACTTTGAGGGGTCCTGGCTACACCTTC. It specifies CSATLRGPGYTF.

V gene TRBV7-9 combines with J gene TRBJ2-7; D possibly uses TRBD1 or TRBD2 (7 bases each). The CDR3 covers 12 residues. Germline V CDR1 and CDR2: SEHNR, FQNEAQ (reference sequence). CDR3 protein: CAPTGRAYEQYF. The CDR3 DNA sequence: TGTGCGCCGACAGGGAGGGCCTACGAGCAGTACTTC.

This clonotype was seen more than once but under ten times. The chain combines TRBV7-9 with TRBJ2-1, with TRBD1 matching over 9 bases. The V segment lost 6 bases and the J segment 8 bases; nucleotides outside the gene matches: 14. Germline CDR1 is SEHNR and CDR2 is FQNEAQ (reference sequence). CDR3 length equals 16 residues. The chain's CDR3 is CASRLGGTGSRDEQFF. The CDR3 region has the DNA TGTGCCAGCAGACTCGGAGGGACAGGGAGCAGGGATGAGCAGTTCTTC.

The sample holds many counts of this clonotype. The chain links TRBV7-8 to TRBJ2-7; the D gene is possibly TRBD1 (5 bases). CDR3 size: 16 residues. V was pared by 3 bases and J by 7 bases, with 22 bases between. Germline lookup yields CDR1 SGHVS and CDR2 FQNEAQ. DNA of the CDR3: TGTGCCAGCAGCTTCCCCACTGGGGCCAGAGCCCTGGAGCAGTACTTC. Encoded protein: CASSFPTGARALEQYF.

Ten or more counts support this clonotype. The V call is TRBV20-1, the J call TRBJ2-3; possibly TRBD2 for D (7 bases). Germline V gives CDR1 DFQATT, CDR2 SNEGSKA (reference sequence). There are 17 residues in the CDR3. Deletions cut 3 bases from V and 3 bases from J, with 22 bases between. CDR3 in amino acids: CSASRAGASFKTDTQYF. DNA of the CDR3: TGCAGTGCTAGTAGGGCGGGGGCAAGCTTCAAAACAGATACGCAGTATTTT.

In its sample, this clonotype was seen many times. The rearrangement links TRBV7-9 to TRBJ2-2; D is unresolved. The CDR3 has 13 amino acids. CDR1 and CDR2 from the germline V gene are SEHNR and FQNEAQ (reference sequence). Trimming took off 0 bases at V and 4 bases at J, with 3 bases between the two ends. For the CDR3, the DNA is TGTGCCAGCAGCTTAGCCGGCACCGGGGAGCTGTTTTTT. It yields the protein CASSLAGTGELFF.

This clonotype has ten or more counts. CDR3 coding DNA: TGCAGTCTCTCGACAGGAGACACAGATACGCAGTATTTT. Protein product: CSLSTGDTDTQYF. The chain is built from TRBV20-1 and TRBJ2-3; D possibly corresponds to TRBD1 (6 bases). Trimming pared 8 bases from V and 2 bases from J, leaving 14 bases between. Germline CDR1 is DFQATT and CDR2 is SNEGSKA (reference sequence). The CDR3 spans 13 residues.

This rearrangement joins TRBV20-1 to TRBJ2-2; D not certain. The CDR3 spans 14 residues. Germline assignment: CDR1 DFQATT and CDR2 SNEGSKA (reference sequence). Trimming took 4 bases from V and 4 from J, leaving 13 bases between them. The CDR3 sequence: CSAKGHPGTGELFF. As DNA, the CDR3 is TGCAGTGCTAAAGGTCATCCGGGCACCGGGGAGCTGTTTTTT.

This clonotype was counted between two and nine times. An end of the junction does not agree with germline; a read error may underlie this. The V call is TRBV29-1, the J call TRBJ2-5; 7 nucleotides align to TRBD2. The CDR3 has 13 residues. Germline values: CDR1 SQVTM, CDR2 ANQGSEA. In nucleotides, the CDR3 is TGCAGCGCCGGCGGGGGATACCAACAGACCCAGTACTTC. Protein product: CSAGGGYQQTQYF.

A remark on this clonotype: This may arise from a read error, as a much more abundant clone is one base away. This chain connects TRBV19 to TRBJ2-1; 8 positions agree with TRBD2. This CDR3 comprises 18 residues. CDR1 is LNHDA and CDR2 is SQIVND in the germline V gene (reference sequence). After removal of 0 bases from V and 5 bases from J, the junction contained 12 bases not matched to a gene. CDR3 sequence (DNA): TGTGCCAGTAGTATAGATATGAGCGGGAGCCTCCTCGACAATGAGCAGTTCTTC. This sequence encodes CASSIDMSGSLLDNEQFF.

This rearrangement joins TRBV10-2 to TRBJ1-5; D gene unclear. The CDR3 totals 16 residues. Germline V gives CDR1 WSHSY, CDR2 SAAADI. Between the trimmed V and J ends, which lost 0 bases and 4 bases, there was a span of 13 bases. The CDR3 loop reads CASSESVGSGNQPQHF. The CDR3 bases are TGCGCCAGCAGTGAGTCGGTCGGGTCCGGGAATCAGCCCCAGCATTTT.

This clonotype was seen at least ten times. The chain recombines TRBV20-1 with TRBJ2-7; unclear D gene. The CDR3 consists of 13 residues. CDR1 DFQATT and CDR2 SNEGSKA come from the germline V gene (reference sequence). Trimming cost V 3 bases and J 0 bases, with 9 bases left between them. The CDR3 DNA is TGCAGTGCTAGGTTCAGGAGCTCCTACGAGCAGTACTTC. This gives the protein CSARFRSSYEQYF.

CDR3 sequence (DNA): TGCAGTGCTAGTCCCTCCGCGAATACCGGCTCTTACGAGCAGTACTTC. Its translation: CSASPSANTGSYEQYF. The chain combines TRBV20-1 with TRBJ2-7; D unclear. Trimming took 3 bases from V and 4 from J, leaving 22 bases between them. CDR1 is DFQATT and CDR2 is SNEGSKA in the germline V gene (reference sequence). This CDR3 is built from 16 residues.

The table lists this clonotype with many counts. This chain connects TRBV7-9 to TRBJ2-5; 8 nucleotides agree with TRBD1. The trim removed 6 bases at V and 4 bases at J, leaving 10 bases unmatched. This CDR3 region has 15 residues. From germline, CDR1 is SEHNR and CDR2 FQNEAQ (reference sequence). The CDR3 sequence is CASRGTDRGGETQYF. As DNA, the CDR3 is TGTGCCAGCAGGGGGACCGACAGGGGTGGAGAGACCCAGTACTTC.

The gene calls are TRBV25-1 and TRBJ2-5, with a weak D call TRBD1 (6 bases). This CDR3 is 13 amino acids long. V was clipped by 5 bases and J by 7 bases, with 14 bases between them. Germline-derived CDR1 and CDR2 are MGHDK and SYGVNS. The CDR3 is CASSNGQMGTQYF. The DNA for the CDR3 is TGTGCCAGCAGTAACGGACAGATGGGGACCCAGTACTTC. Together with reference TRBV25-1 and TRBJ2-5, the CDR3 gives the full variable domain: EADIYQTPRYLVIGTGKKITLECSQTMGHDKMYWYQQDPGMELHLIHYSYGVNSTEKGDLSSESTVSRIRTEHFPLTLESARPSHTSQYLCASSNGQMGTQYFGPGTRLLVL.